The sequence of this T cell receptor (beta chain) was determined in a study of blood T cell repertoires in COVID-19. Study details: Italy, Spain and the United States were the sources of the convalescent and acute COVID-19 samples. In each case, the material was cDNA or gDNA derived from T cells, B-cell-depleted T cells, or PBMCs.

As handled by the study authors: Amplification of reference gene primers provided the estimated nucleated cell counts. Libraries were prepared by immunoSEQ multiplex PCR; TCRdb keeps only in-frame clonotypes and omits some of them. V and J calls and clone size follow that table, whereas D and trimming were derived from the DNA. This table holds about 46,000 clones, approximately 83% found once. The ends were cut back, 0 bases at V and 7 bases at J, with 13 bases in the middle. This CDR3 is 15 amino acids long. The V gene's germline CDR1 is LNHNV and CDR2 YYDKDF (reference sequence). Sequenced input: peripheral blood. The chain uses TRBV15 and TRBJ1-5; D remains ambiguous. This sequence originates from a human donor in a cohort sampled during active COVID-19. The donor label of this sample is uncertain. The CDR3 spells CATSRDQAREQPQHF. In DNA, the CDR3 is TGTGCCACCAGCAGAGATCAGGCGCGAGAACAGCCCCAGCATTTT.